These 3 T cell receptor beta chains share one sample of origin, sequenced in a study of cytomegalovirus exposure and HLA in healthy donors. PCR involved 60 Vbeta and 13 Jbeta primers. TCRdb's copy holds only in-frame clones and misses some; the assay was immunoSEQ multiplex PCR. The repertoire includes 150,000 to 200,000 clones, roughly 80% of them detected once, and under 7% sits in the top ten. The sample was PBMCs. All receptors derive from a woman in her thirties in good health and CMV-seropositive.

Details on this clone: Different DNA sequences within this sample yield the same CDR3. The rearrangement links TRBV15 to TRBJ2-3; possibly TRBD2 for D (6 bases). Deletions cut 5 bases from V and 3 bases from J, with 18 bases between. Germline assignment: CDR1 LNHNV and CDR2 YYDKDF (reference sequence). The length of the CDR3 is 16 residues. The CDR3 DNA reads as TGTGCCACCAGCCCTCTTGGGCGGAGCGGGACAGATACGCAGTATTTT. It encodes CATSPLGRSGTDTQYF. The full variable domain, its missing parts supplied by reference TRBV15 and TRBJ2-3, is DAMVIQNPRYQVTQFGKPVTLSCSQTLNHNVMYWYQQKSSQAPKLLFHYYDKDFNNEADTPDNFQSRRPNTSFCFLDIRSPGLGDTAMYLCATSPLGRSGTDTQYFGPGTRLTVL.

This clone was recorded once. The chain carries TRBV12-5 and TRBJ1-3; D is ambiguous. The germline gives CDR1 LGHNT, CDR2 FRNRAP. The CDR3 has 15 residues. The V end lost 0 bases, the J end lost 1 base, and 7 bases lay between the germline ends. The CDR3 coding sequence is TGTGCTAGTGGTTTGGTCAGGCCGTCTGGAAACACCATATATTTT. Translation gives CASGLVRPSGNTIYF.

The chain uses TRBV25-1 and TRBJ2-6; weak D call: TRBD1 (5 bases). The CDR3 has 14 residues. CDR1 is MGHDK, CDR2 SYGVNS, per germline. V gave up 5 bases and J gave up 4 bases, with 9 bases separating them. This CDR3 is CASSMGPGANVLTF. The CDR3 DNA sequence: TGTGCCAGCAGTATGGGGCCCGGGGCCAACGTCCTGACTTTC.